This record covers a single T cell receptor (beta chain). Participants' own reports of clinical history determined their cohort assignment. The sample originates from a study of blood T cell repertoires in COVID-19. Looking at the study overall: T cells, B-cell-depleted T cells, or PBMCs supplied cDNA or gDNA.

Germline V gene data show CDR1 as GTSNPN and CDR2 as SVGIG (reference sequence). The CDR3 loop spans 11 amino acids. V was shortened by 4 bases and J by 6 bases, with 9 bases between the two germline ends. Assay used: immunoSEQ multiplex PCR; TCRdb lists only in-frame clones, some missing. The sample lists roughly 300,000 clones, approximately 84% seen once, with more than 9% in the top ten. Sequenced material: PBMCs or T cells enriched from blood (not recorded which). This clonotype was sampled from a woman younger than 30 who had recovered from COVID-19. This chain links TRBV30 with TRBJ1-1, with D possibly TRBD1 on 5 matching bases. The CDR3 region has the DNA TGTGCCTGGACCCAGGGCTCTGAAGCTTTCTTT. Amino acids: CAWTQGSEAFF.